The clone carrying this T cell receptor (beta chain) was detected a few times. Its specificity is not known. Per germline, CDR1 SNHLY and CDR2 FYNNEI. The CDR3 runs 16 residues. The ends were cut back, 3 bases at V and 7 bases at J, with 16 bases in the middle. This entry comes from a study of T cell repertoires in cytomegalovirus infection. As for the study in general: Based on public TCR beta signatures, there were indications of CMV infection and of a matching HLA type.

TCRdb itself ran the reads through MiXCR, one entry per CDR3 protein. The sample has 650,000 to 900,000 distinct CDR3 sequences, about 30% seen once. The sequence was collected from a human donor in good health (CMV status not recorded). Some clones in this sample may be carry-over from other donors' samples. This rearrangement joins TRBV2 to TRBJ1-6; D perhaps matches TRBD1 (5 bases). Sequenced here: cultured CD8+ T cells from PBMCs, sampled from culture after CMV antigen stimulation. The CDR3 DNA follows: TGTGCCAGCAGTGACAGACCCCTCGGGGGGAATTCACCCCTCCACTTT. It yields the protein CASSDRPLGGNSPLHF.